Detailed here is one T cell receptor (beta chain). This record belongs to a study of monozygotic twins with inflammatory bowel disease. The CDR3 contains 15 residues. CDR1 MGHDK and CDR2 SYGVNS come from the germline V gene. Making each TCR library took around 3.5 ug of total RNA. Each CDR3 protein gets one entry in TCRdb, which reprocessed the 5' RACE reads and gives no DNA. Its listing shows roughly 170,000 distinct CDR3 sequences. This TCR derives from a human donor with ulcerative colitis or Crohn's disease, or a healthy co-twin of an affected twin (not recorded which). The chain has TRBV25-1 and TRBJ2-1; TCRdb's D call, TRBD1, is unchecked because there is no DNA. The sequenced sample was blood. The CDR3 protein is CASSDAGTGTPVSFF. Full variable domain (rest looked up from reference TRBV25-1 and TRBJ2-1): EADIYQTPRYLVIGTGKKITLECSQTMGHDKMYWYQQDPGMELHLIHYSYGVNSTEKGDLSSESTVSRIRTEHFPLTLESARPSHTSQYLCASSDAGTGTPVSFFGPGTRLTVL.